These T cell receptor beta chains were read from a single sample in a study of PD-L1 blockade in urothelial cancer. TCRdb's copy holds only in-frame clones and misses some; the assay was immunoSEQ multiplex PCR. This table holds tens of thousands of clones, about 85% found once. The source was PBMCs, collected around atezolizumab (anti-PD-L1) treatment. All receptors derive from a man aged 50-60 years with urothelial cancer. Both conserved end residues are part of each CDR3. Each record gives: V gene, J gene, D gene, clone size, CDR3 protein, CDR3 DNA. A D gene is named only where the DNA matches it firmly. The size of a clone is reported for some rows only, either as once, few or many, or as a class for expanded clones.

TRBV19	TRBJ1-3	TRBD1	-	CASRTGVTGNTIYF	TGTGCCAGTAGAACAGGGGTCACCGGAAACACCATATATTTT
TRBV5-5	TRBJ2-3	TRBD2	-	CASGMGGRGDTQYF	TGTGCCAGCGGGATGGGGGGGAGGGGCGATACGCAGTATTTT
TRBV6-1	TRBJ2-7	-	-	CASSEGFPNSYEQYF	TGTGCCAGCAGTGAAGGTTTCCCTAATTCCTACGAGCAGTACTTC
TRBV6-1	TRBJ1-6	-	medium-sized	CASLGSYNSPLHF	TGTGCCTCCCTAGGCTCCTATAATTCACCCCTCCACTTT
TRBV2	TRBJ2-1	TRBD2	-	CASSELGLAGAKRDEQFF	TGTGCCAGCAGTGAGTTGGGGCTAGCGGGAGCTAAAAGGGATGAGCAGTTCTTC
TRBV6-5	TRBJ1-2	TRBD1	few	CASSYPQGQGYTF	TGTGCCAGCAGTTACCCACAGGGGCAGGGCTACACCTTC
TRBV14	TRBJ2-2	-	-	CASSRREWNTGELFF	TGTGCCAGCAGCCGGAGGGAATGGAACACCGGGGAGCTGTTTTTT
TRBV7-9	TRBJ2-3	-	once	CASIRTSPNQDTQYF	TGTGCCAGCATCCGAACTTCTCCAAACCAAGATACGCAGTATTTT
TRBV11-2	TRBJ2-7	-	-	CASTPLDSSYEQYF	TGTGCCAGCACCCCATTAGACAGCTCCTACGAGCAGTACTTC
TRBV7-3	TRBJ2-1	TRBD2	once	CASSSSGGGRFHNEQFF	TGTGCCAGCAGCTCTAGCGGGGGGGGACGTTTTCACAATGAGCAGTTCTTC
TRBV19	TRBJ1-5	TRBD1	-	CASSVDRRVASNQPQHF	TGTGCCAGTAGTGTGGACAGGAGAGTAGCCAGCAATCAGCCCCAGCATTTT
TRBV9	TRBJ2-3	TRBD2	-	CASSVDGGIAGVKDTQYF	TGTGCTAGCAGCGTCGATGGGGGGATAGCGGGAGTAAAAGATACGCAGTATTTT
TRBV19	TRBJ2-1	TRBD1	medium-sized	CASSMGQGAWNEQFF	TGTGCCAGTAGTATGGGACAGGGGGCTTGGAATGAGCAGTTCTTC
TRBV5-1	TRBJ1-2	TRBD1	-	CASSSGTGDGYTF	TGCGCCAGCAGCTCGGGGACAGGGGATGGCTACACCTTC
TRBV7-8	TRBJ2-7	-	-	CASVDSDSISYEQYF	TGTGCCAGCGTTGACAGCGACTCCATTTCCTACGAGCAGTACTTC
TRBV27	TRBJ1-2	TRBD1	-	CASSSRDSNYGYTF	TGTGCCAGCAGTTCTAGGGACAGTAACTATGGCTACACCTTC
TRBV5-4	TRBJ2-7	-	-	CASSLIGSRGEQYF	TGTGCCAGCAGCTTGATAGGCTCCCGGGGCGAGCAGTACTTC
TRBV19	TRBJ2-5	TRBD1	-	CATPGGETQYF	TGTGCCACCCCAGGGGGAGAGACCCAGTACTTC
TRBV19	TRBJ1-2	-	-	CASKLVRYGYTF	TGTGCCAGTAAGTTGGTGCGCTATGGCTACACCTTC
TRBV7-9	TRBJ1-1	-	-	CASSSPRRTVDTEAFF	TGTGCCAGCAGCTCCCCCCGCCGGACAGTCGACACTGAAGCTTTCTTT
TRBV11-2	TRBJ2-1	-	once	CASSFGPGGNYNEQFF	-
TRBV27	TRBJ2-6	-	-	CASRPGTHTGANVLTF	TGTGCCAGCAGGCCAGGAACTCACACTGGGGCCAACGTCCTGACTTTC
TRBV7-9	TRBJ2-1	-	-	CASSLAFGSHNEQFF	TGTGCCAGCAGCTTAGCGTTTGGGAGTCACAATGAGCAGTTCTTC
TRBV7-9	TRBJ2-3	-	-	CASSLEGSTDTQYF	TGTGCCAGCAGCTTAGAGGGGAGCACAGATACGCAGTATTTT
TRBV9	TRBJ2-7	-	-	CASSPEGGAFQEQYF	TGTGCCAGCAGCCCCGAAGGGGGGGCCTTTCAAGAGCAGTACTTC
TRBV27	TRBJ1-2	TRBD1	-	CATLGQATARGRGYTF	TGTGCCACCCTAGGACAGGCCACGGCGCGTGGGCGAGGCTACACCTTC
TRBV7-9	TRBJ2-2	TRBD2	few	CASSPRTSGRGELFF	TGTGCCAGCAGCCCCCGGACTAGCGGACGCGGGGAGCTGTTTTTT
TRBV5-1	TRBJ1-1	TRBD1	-	CASSPRQGGQDTEAFF	TGCGCCAGCAGCCCACGACAGGGGGGCCAAGACACTGAAGCTTTCTTT
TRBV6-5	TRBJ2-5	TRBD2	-	CASSYVAGTQETQYF	TGTGCCAGCAGTTACGTAGCGGGTACTCAAGAGACCCAGTACTTC
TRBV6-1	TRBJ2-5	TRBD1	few	CASRTGGAGETQYF	TGTGCCAGCAGGACAGGGGGCGCAGGTGAGACCCAGTACTTC
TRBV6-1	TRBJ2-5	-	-	CASSEAFGGVKETQYF	TGTGCCAGCAGTGAAGCTTTCGGCGGAGTGAAAGAGACCCAGTACTTC
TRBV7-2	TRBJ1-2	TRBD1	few	CASSLAGGQGRNYGYTF	TGTGCCAGCAGCTTAGCGGGGGGACAGGGGAGGAACTATGGCTACACCTTC
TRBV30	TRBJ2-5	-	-	CAWSVLRVPQETQYF	TGTGCCTGGAGTGTATTGCGGGTTCCCCAAGAGACCCAGTACTTC
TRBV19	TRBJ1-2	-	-	CASSIDRGIGYGYTF	TGTGCCAGTAGTATAGACCGGGGAATCGGATATGGCTACACCTTC
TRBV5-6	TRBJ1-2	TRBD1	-	CASSLVGQGGPYYGYTF	TGTGCCAGCAGCTTGGTGGGACAGGGGGGTCCCTACTATGGCTACACCTTC
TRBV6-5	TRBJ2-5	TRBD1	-	CASSRDRVAETQYF	TGTGCCAGCAGCAGAGACAGGGTCGCAGAGACCCAGTACTTC
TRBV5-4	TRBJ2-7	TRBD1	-	CASSLGWQGVDEQYF	TGTGCCAGCAGCTTGGGGTGGCAGGGGGTCGACGAGCAGTACTTC
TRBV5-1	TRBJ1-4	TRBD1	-	CASSSGQSNEKLFF	TGCGCCAGCAGCTCGGGACAGTCTAATGAAAAACTGTTTTTT
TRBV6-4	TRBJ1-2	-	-	CASSETGHGYTF	TGTGCCAGCAGTGAGACAGGTCATGGCTACACCTTC
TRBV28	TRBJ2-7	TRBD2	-	CASGTNYEQYF	TGTGCCAGCGGGACTAACTACGAGCAGTACTTC
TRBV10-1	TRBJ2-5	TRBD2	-	CASSETSGNVETQYF	TGCGCCAGCAGTGAGACTAGCGGGAATGTGGAGACCCAGTACTTC
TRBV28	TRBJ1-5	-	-	CASSLVLRRDNQPQHF	TGTGCCAGCAGTTTAGTGTTGCGACGGGACAATCAGCCCCAGCATTTT
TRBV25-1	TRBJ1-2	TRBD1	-	CASSAPGGLVGYTF	TGTGCCAGCAGTGCACCAGGGGGCTTGGTTGGCTACACCTTC
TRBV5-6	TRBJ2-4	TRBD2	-	CASSLASSGTFIQYF	TGTGCCAGCAGCTTGGCCTCTAGCGGGACCTTCATTCAGTACTTC
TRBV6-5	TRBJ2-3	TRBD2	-	CASSSYSGTTQYF	TGTGCCAGCAGTTCCTATAGCGGGACTACGCAGTATTTT
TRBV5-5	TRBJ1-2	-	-	CASSFGPVPSLGYTF	TGTGCCAGCAGCTTTGGGCCGGTCCCTTCGCTTGGCTACACCTTC
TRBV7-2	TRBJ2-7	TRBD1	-	CASSFGTEPGEQYF	TGTGCCAGCAGCTTTGGGACAGAGCCGGGAGAGCAGTACTTC
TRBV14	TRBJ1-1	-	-	CASRPSKTPNTEAFF	TGTGCCAGCAGACCCTCCAAAACTCCGAACACTGAAGCTTTCTTT
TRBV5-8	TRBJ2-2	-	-	CASSLGGQGSGELFF	TGTGCCAGCAGCTTGGGTGGCCAGGGCAGCGGGGAGCTGTTTTTT
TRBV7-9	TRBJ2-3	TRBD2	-	CASSLERGREGYGTQYF	TGTGCCAGCAGCTTAGAGCGGGGACGCGAAGGGTATGGTACGCAGTATTTT
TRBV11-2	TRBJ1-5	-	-	CASSRTGGGNQPQHF	TGTGCCAGCAGCCGGACTGGGGGGGGCAATCAGCCCCAGCATTTT
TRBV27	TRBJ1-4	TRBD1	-	CASSFMGQGVTNEKLFF	TGTGCCAGCAGTTTTATGGGACAGGGAGTGACTAATGAAAAACTGTTTTTT
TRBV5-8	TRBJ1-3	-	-	CASSLTAVRGRDTIYF	TGTGCCAGCAGCTTGACGGCCGTCAGGGGTAGGGACACCATATATTTT